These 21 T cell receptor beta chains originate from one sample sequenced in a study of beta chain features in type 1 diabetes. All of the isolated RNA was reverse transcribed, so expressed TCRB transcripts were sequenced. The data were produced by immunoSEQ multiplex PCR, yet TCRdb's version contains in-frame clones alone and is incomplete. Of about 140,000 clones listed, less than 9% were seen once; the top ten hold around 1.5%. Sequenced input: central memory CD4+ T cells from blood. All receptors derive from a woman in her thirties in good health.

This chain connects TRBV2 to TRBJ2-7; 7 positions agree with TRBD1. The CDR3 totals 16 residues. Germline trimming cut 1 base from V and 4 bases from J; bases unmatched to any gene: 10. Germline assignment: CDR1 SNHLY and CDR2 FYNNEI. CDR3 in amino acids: CASSEVPRQGTYEQYF. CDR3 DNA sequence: TGTGCCAGCAGTGAAGTACCCCGACAGGGTACGTACGAGCAGTACTTC.

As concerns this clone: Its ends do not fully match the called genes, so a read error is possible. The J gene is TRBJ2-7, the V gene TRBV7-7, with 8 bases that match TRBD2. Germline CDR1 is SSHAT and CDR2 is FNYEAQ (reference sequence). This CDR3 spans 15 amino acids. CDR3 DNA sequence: TGTGCTAGCAGCCCAGGACTAGCCGGATCCAACGAGCAGTACTTC. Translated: CASSPGLAGSNEQYF.

DNA of the CDR3: TGTGCCATCAGTGAGTCTTCTAGCGGCCCAACCAGTACGGAGACCCAGTACTTC. This gives the protein CAISESSSGPTSTETQYF. The chain has TRBV10-3 and TRBJ2-5; TRBD2 matches at 7 bases. V trimming: 0 bases; J trimming: 5 bases; junction bases outside the gene matches: 15. The CDR3 covers 18 residues. Per germline, CDR1 ENHRY and CDR2 SYGVKD.

CDR3 coding DNA: TGTGCCAGCAGCCGAGGACTAGCGGGAGTTGGGACCGGGGAGCTGTTTTTT. This translates into CASSRGLAGVGTGELFF. This chain joins TRBV7-9 and TRBJ2-2, with TRBD2 matching over 13 bases. After removal of 5 bases from V and 5 bases from J, the junction contained 8 bases not matched to a gene. In germline, CDR1 is SEHNR, CDR2 FQNEAQ (reference sequence). The CDR3 loop spans 17 amino acids.

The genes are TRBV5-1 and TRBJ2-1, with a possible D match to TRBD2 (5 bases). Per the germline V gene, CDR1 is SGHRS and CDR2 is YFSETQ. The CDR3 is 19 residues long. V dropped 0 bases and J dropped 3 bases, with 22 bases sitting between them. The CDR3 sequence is CASSLDQRRFSGNYNEQFF. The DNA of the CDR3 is TGCGCCAGCAGCTTGGACCAAAGACGCTTCAGCGGAAACTACAATGAGCAGTTCTTC.

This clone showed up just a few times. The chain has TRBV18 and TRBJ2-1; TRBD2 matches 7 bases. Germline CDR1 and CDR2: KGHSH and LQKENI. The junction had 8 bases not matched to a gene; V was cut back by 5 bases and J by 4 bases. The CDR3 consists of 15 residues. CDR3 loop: CASSGGTGGYNEQFF. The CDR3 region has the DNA TGTGCCAGCTCAGGGGGGACGGGAGGTTACAATGAGCAGTTCTTC.

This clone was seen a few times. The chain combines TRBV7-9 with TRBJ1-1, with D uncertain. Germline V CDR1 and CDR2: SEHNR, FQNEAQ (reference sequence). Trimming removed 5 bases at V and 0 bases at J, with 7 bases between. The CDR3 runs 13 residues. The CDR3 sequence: CASSPLMNTEAFF. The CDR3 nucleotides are TGTGCCAGCAGCCCACTTATGAACACTGAAGCTTTCTTT. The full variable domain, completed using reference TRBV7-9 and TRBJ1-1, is DTGVSQNPRHKITKRGQNVTFRCDPISEHNRLYWYRQTLGQGPEFLTYFQNEAQLEKSRLLSDRFSAERPKGSFSTLEIQRTEQGDSAMYLCASSPLMNTEAFFGQGTRLTVV.

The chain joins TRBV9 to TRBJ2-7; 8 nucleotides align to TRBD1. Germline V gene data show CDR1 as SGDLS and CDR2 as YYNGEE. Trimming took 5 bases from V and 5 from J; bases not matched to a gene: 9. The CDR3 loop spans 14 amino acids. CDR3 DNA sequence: TGTGCCAGCAGTACCGGGACAGGCGGCAACGAGCAGTACTTC. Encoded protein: CASSTGTGGNEQYF.

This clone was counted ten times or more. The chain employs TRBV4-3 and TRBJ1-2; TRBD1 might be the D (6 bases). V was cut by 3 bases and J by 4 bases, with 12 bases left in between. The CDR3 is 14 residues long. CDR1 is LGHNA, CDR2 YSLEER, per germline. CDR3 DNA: TGCGCCAGCAGCCAGGATGGACAGATCTATGGCTACACCTTC. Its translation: CASSQDGQIYGYTF.

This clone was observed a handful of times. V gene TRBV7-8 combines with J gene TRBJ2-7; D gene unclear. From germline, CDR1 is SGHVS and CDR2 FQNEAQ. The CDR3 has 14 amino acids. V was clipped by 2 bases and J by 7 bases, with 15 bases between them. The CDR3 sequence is CASSLTERSGEQYF. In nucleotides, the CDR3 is TGTGCCAGCAGCTTAACTGAGCGTTCGGGTGAGCAGTACTTC.

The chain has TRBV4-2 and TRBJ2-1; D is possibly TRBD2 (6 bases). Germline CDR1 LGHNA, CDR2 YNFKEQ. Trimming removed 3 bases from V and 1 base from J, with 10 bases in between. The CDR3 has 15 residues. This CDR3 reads CASSHGSGSYNEQFF. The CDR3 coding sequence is TGTGCCAGCAGCCACGGGAGCGGGTCCTACAATGAGCAGTTCTTC.

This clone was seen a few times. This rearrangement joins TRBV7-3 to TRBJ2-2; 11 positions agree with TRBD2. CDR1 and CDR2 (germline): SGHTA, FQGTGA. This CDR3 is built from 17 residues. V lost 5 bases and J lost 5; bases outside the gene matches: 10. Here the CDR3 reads CASSRQPGTSGTGELFF. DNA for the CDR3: TGTGCCAGCAGCCGTCAACCGGGGACTAGCGGAACCGGGGAGCTGTTTTTT.

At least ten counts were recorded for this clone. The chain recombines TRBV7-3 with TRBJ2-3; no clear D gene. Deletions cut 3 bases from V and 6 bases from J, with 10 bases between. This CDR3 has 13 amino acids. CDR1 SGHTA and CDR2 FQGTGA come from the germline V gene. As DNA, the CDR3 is TGTGCCAGCAGCTTCCCCCCAAGCGATACGCAGTATTTT. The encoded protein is CASSFPPSDTQYF.

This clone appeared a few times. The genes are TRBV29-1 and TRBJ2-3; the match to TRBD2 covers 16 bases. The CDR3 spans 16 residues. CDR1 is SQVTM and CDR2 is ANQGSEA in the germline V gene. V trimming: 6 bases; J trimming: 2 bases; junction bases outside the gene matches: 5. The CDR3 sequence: CSVKGLAGGSTDTQYF. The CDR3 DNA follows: TGCAGCGTCAAGGGACTAGCGGGAGGGTCCACAGATACGCAGTATTTT.

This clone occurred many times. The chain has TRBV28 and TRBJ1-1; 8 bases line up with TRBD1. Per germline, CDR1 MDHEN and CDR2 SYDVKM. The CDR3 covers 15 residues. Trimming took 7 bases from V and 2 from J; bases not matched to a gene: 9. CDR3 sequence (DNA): TGTGCCAGCATCATCGGACAGGGCGGAAACACTGAAGCTTTCTTT. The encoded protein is CASIIGQGGNTEAFF.

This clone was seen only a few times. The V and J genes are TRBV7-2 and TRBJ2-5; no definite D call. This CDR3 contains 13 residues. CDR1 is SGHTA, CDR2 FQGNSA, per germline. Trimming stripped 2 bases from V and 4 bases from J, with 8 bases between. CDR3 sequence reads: CASSLSRGETQYF. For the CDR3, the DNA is TGTGCCAGCAGCTTATCGAGAGGAGAGACCCAGTACTTC.

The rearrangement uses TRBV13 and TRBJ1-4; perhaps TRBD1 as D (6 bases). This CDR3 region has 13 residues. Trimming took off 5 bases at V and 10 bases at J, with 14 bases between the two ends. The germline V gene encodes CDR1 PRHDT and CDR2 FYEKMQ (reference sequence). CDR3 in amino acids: CASSEVGGGKLFF. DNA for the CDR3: TGTGCCAGCAGCGAGGTAGGGGGTGGAAAACTGTTTTTT.

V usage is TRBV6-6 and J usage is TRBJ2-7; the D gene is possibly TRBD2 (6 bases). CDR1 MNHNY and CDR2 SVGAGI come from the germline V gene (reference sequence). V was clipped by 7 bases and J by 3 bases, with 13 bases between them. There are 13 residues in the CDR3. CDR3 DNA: TGTGCCAGCACGACGGGACTGCACTACGAGCAGTACTTC. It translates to CASTTGLHYEQYF.

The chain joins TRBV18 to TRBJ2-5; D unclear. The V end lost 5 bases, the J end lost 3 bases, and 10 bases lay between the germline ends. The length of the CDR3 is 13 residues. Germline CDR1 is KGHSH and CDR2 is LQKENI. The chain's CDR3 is CASSSGTKETQYF. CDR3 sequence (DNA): TGTGCCAGCTCATCCGGAACTAAAGAGACCCAGTACTTC.

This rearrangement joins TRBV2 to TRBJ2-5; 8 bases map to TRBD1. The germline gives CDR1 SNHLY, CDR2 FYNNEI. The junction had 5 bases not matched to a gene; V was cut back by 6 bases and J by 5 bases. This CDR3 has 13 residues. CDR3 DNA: TGTGCCAGCAGCAAGGACAGGGTTGAGACCCAGTACTTC. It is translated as CASSKDRVETQYF.

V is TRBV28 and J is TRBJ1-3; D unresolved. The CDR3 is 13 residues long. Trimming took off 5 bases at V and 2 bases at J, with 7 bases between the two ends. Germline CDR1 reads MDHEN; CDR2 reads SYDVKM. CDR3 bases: TGTGCCAGCAGTACCGGAGCTGGAAACACCATATATTTT. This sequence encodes CASSTGAGNTIYF. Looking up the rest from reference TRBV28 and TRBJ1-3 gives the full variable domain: DVKVTQSSRYLVKRTGEKVFLECVQDMDHENMFWYRQDPGLGLRLIYFSYDVKMKEKGDIPEGYSVSREKKERFSLILESASTNQTSMYLCASSTGAGNTIYFGEGSWLTVV.